The TCR beta chain described here comes from a study of T cell responses to AZD1222 COVID-19 vaccine. Sequencing was performed with immunoSEQ multiplex PCR; in TCRdb, only in-frame clones are kept and a portion is missing. The top ten clones hold over 13% of a sample with 150,000 or so clones, about 87% of them seen once. The table lists this clone with a count of one. Antigen: not known. Study outcomes and limitations: At 160-218 and 743-854, vaccine-associated CD4 TCRs were dominant, and they spanned spike.

Germline V CDR1 and CDR2: SGDLS, YYNGEE. This CDR3 is 15 amino acids long. V dropped 3 bases and J dropped 4 bases, with 14 bases sitting between them. The receptor comes from an adult in good health. The V call is TRBV9, the J call TRBJ1-3, with no clear D. The source material was peripheral blood, sampled on day 0 of AZD1222 vaccination. The CDR3 nucleotides are TGTGCCAGCAGCGCGAGTACCGGGAACGGAAACACCATATATTTT. This gives the protein CASSASTGNGNTIYF.